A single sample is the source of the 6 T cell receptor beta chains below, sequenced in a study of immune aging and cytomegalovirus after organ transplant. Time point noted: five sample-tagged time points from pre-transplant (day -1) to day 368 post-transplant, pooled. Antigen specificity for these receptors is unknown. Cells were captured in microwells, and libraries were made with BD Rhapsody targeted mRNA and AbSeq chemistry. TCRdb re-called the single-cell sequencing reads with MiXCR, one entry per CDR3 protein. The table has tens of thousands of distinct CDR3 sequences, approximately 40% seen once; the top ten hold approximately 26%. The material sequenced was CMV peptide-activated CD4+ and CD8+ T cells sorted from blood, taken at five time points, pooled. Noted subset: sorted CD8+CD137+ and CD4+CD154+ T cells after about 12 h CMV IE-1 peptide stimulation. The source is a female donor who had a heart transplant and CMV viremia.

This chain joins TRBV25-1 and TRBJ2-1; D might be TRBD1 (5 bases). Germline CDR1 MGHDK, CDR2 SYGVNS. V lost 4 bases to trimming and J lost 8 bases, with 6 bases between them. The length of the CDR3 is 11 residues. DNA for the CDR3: TGTGCCAGCAGTGGGGGCGATGAGCAGTTCTTC. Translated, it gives CASSGGDEQFF.

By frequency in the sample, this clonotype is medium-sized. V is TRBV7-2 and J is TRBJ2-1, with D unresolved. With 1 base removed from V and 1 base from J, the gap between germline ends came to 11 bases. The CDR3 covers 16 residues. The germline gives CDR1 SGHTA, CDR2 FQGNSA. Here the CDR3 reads CASSLVPSLSYNEQFF. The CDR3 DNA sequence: TGTGCCAGCAGCTTAGTACCTAGTCTATCCTACAATGAGCAGTTCTTC.

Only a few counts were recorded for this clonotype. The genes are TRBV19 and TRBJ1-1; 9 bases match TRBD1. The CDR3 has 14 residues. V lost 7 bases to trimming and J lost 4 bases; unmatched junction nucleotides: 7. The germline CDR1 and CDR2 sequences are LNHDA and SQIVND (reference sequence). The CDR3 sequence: CASIQQGAPTEAFF. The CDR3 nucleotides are TGTGCCAGTATCCAACAGGGGGCCCCCACTGAAGCTTTCTTT.

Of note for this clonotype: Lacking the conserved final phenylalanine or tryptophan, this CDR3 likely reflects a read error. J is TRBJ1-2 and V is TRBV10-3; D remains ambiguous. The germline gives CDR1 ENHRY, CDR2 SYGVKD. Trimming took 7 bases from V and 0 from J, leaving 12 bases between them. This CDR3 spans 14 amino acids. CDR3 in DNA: TGTGCCATCAAAAATAGGCAACCTAACTATGGCTACACCCTC. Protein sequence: CAIKNRQPNYGYTL.

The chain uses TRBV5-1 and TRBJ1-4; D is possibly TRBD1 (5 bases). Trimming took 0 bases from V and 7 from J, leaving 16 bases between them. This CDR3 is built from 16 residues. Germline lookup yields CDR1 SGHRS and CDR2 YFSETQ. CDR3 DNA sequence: TGCGCCAGCAGCTTGGTCGGGGGGAAGTTTGGTGAAAAACTGTTTTTT. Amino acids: CASSLVGGKFGEKLFF.

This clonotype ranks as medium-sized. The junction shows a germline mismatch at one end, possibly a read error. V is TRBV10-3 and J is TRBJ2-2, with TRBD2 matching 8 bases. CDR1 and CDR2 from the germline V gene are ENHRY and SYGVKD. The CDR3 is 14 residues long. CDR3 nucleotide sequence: TGCGCTATCGGGTCAGCGGGAGTCACCGGGGAGCTGTTTTTT. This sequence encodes CAIGSAGVTGELFF.